This T cell receptor (beta chain) appears in the sequencing data of a study of CD8 T cells in ankylosing spondylitis (dated by TCRdb to 2015 to 2018). Some background on the complete study: The study set out to find disease-linked TCR variants by profiling T cell receptor beta repertoires in ankylosing spondylitis patients and healthy donors. In total, the full study cohort was made up of 108 healthy donors and more than 20 ankylosing spondylitis patients. Samples of peripheral blood were taken, and for ankylosing spondylitis patients, synovial fluid was collected as well. What the research found in general, with its limitations: Some TCR beta motif variants had previously been reported in synovial fluid and blood of reactive arthritis patients, which suggested common disease-initiation mechanisms. Blood from ankylosing spondylitis patients appeared to be characterized by a TCR beta motif made up of about 8 highly homologous amino acid variants. In peripheral blood, the disease-linked clones were found at relatively low frequencies and had a CD8+ phenotype. The disease-linked clones were reported as significantly enriched in matched synovial fluid samples from ankylosing spondylitis patients.

Sequenced on an Illumina HiSeq 2500. Quantitative 5'-RACE with molecular barcodes was the method used to prepare the TCR beta libraries. In the original analysis: To identify disease-linked TCR variants, a new computational method was used, one built on a probabilistic model of VDJ rearrangement. Using fastp trimming at Q25 and MiXCR clonotype assembly, TCRdb reanalyzed the public sequencing data and kept in-frame beta chains. Each CDR3 protein appears once, grouped with its most common genes and DNA. The V and J calls here are based on TCRdb, not the publication. Recorded for this sample are about 840,000 distinct CDR3 sequences; approximately 12% of them occurred a single time. The ten largest clones take up around 0.51% of the sample. This clonotype was seen a handful of times. No cognate antigen has been identified for it. Base qualities were left out, and no much larger clone turns up one base away.

CDR1 is given as MNHNS and CDR2 as SASEGT, both from the germline V gene. Spanning cysteine to phenylalanine, the CDR3 consists of 14 amino acids. The entry retains the CDR3 DNA only, 42 bases that are in frame from base 1. The V end loses 6 bases and the J end loses 5 bases, and a stretch of 16 bases separates them. The receptor was isolated from a male donor with ankylosing spondylitis. Sequencing input: blood, either unsorted or a sorted T cell fraction (not recorded which). This chain joins TRBV6-1 to TRBJ2-5, with the D gene not confidently named. DNA sequence: TGTGCCAGCAGGTCCGGGCTGGCGTGGGAGACCCAGTACTTC. Its product reads: CASRSGLAWETQYF.